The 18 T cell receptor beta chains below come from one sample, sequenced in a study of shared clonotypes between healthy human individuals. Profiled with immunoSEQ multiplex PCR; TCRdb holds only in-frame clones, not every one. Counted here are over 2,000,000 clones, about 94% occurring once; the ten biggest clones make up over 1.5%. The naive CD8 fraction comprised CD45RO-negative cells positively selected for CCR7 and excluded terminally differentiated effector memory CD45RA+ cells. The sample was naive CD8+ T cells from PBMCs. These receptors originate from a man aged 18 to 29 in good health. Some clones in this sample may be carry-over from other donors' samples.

CDR3 amino acids: CASSLVDSFNQPQHF. The DNA of the CDR3 is TGTGCCAGCAGCTTAGTCGACAGCTTCAATCAGCCCCAGCATTTT. The rearrangement links TRBV7-6 to TRBJ1-5; the D gene is possibly TRBD1 (5 bases). Germline V gene data show CDR1 as SGHVS and CDR2 as FNYEAQ. Trimming removed 1 base from V and 3 bases from J, with 10 bases in between. The CDR3 spans 15 residues.

The CDR3 reads CASSGTSGSYEQYF. The CDR3, as DNA: TGCGCCAGCAGCGGGACTAGCGGGAGCTACGAGCAGTACTTC. The rearrangement links TRBV4-1 to TRBJ2-7; TRBD2 matches 14 bases. The CDR3 is made up of 14 amino acids. V shed 5 bases, J shed 3 bases, and the junction held 0 bases outside the gene matches. CDR1 and CDR2 from the germline V gene are MGHRA and YSYEKL.

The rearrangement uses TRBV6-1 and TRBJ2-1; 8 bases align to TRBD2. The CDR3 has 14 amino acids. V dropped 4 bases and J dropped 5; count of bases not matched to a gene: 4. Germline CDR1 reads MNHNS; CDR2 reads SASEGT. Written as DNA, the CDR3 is TGTGCCAGCAGTGGACTAGCGCCGGACAATGAGCAGTTCTTC. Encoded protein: CASSGLAPDNEQFF.

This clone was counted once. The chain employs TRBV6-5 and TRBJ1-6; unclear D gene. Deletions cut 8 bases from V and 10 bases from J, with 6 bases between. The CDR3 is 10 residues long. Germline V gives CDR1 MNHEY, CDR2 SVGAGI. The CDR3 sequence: CASGKSPLHF. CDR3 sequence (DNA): TGTGCCAGCGGAAAATCACCCCTCCACTTT.

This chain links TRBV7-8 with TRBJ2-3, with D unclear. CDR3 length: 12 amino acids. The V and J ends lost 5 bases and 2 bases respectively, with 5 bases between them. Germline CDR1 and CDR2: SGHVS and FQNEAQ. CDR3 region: CASSIVTDTQYF. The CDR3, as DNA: TGTGCCAGCAGCATCGTCACAGATACGCAGTATTTT. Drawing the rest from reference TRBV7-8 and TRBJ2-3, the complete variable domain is GAGVSQSPRYKVAKRGQDVALRCDPISGHVSLFWYQQALGQGPEFLTYFQNEAQLDKSGLPSDRFFAERPEGSVSTLKIQRTQQEDSAVYLCASSIVTDTQYFGPGTRLTVL.

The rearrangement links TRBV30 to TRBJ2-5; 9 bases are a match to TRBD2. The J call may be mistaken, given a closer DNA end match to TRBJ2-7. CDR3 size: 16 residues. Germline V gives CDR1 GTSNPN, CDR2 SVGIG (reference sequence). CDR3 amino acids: CAWSVGFSGSFAEQYF. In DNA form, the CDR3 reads TGTGCCTGGAGTGTGGGTTTTAGCGGGAGTTTTGCCGAGCAGTACTTC.

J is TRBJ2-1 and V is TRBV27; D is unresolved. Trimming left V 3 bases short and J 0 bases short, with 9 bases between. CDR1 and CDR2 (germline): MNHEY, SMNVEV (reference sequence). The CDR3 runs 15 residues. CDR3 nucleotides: TGTGCCAGCAGTTTGACAATCAGCTCCTACAATGAGCAGTTCTTC. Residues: CASSLTISSYNEQFF.

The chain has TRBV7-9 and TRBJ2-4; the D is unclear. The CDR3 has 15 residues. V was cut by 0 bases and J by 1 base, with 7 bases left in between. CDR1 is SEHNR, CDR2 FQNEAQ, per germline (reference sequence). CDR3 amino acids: CASSLAMVAKNIQYF. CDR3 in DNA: TGTGCCAGCAGCTTAGCGATGGTGGCCAAAAACATTCAGTACTTC.

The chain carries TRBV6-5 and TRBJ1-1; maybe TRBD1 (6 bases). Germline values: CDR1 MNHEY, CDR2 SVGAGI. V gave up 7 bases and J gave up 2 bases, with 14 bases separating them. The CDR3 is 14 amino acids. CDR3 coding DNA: TGTGCCAGCATTACACAGGGTCTTAACACTGAAGCTTTCTTT. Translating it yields CASITQGLNTEAFF.

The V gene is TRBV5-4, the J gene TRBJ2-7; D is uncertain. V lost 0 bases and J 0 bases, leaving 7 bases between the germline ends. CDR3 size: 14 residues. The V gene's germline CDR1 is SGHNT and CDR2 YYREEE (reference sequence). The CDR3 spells CASSLGSASYEQYF. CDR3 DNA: TGTGCCAGCAGCTTGGGGTCCGCCTCCTACGAGCAGTACTTC.

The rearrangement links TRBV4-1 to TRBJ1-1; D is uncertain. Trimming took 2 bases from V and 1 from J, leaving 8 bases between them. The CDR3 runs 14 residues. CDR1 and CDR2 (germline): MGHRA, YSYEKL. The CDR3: CASSQRDPNTEAFF. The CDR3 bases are TGCGCCAGCAGCCAACGCGACCCGAACACTGAAGCTTTCTTT.

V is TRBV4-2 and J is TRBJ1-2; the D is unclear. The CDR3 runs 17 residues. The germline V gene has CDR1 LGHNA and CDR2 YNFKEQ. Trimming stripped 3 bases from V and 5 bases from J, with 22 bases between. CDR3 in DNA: TGTGCCAGCAGCCAGCCTAGAGTGGACCGTCCTTCGTATGGCTACACCTTC. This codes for CASSQPRVDRPSYGYTF.

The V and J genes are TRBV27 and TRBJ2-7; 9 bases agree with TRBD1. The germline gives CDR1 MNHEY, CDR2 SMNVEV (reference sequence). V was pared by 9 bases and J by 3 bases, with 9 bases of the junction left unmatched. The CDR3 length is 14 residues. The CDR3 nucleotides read TGTGCCAGTGGACCGGGACAGGGATACTACGAGCAGTACTTC. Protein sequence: CASGPGQGYYEQYF.

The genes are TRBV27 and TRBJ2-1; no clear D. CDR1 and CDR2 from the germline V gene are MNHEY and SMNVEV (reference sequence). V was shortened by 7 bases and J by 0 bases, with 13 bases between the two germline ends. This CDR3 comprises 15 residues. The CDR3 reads CASTRTESSYNEQFF. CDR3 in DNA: TGTGCCAGCACAAGGACGGAGAGCTCCTACAATGAGCAGTTCTTC.

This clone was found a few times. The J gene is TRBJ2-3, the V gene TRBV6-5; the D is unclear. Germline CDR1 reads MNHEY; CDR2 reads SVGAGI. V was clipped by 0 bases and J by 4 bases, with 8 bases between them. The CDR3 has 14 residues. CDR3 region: CASSYSDEADTQYF. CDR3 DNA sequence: TGTGCCAGCAGTTACTCGGACGAGGCAGATACGCAGTATTTT.

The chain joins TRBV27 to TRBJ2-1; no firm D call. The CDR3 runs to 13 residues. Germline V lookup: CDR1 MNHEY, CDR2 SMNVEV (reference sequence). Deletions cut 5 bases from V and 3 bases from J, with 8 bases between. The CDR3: CASSVTSYNEQFF. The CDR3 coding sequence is TGTGCCAGCAGTGTGACAAGCTACAATGAGCAGTTCTTC.

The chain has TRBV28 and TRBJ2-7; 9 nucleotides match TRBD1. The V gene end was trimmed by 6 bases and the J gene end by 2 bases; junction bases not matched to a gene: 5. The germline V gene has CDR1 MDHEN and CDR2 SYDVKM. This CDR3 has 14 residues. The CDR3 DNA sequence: TGTGCCAGCAGAACGGGACAGGGCCCCTACGAGCAGTACTTC. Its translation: CASRTGQGPYEQYF.

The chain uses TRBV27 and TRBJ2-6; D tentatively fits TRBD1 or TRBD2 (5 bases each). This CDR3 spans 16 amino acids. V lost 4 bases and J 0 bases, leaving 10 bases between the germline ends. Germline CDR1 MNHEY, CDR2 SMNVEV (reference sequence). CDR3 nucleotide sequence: TGTGCCAGCAGTTCATTGGGGGTCTCTGGGGCCAACGTCCTGACTTTC. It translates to CASSSLGVSGANVLTF.